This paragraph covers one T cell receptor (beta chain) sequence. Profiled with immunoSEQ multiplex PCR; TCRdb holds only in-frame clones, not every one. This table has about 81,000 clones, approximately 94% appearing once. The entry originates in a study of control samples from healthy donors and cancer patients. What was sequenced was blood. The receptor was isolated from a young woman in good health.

The CDR3 nucleotides are TGTGCCAGCAGCTCGGGACTAGCGGGAAGAGATACGCAGTATTTT. Its protein product is CASSSGLAGRDTQYF. The V and J genes are TRBV11-2 and TRBJ2-3; 13 positions agree with TRBD2. After removal of 4 bases from V and 5 bases from J, the junction contained 3 bases not matched to a gene. The germline gives CDR1 SGHAT, CDR2 FQNNGV. The CDR3 has 15 residues.